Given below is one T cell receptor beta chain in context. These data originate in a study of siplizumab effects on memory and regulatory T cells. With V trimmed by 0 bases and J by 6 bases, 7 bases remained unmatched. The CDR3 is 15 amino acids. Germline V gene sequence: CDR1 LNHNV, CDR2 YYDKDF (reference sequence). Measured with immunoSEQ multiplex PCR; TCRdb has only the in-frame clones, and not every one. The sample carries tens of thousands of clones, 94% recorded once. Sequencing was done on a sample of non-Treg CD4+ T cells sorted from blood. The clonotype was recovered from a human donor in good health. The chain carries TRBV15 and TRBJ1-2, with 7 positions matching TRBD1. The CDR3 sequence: CATSRDPHTGDGYTF. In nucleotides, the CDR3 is TGTGCCACCAGCAGAGATCCCCATACAGGGGATGGCTACACCTTC.